The sequence of this TCR beta chain was determined in a study of T cells after yellow fever vaccination. Looked up from germline, CDR1 is MNHNS and CDR2 is SASEGT. This CDR3 comprises 14 residues. V was trimmed by 3 bases and J by 5 bases, leaving 13 bases between them. A single record per CDR3 protein comes from TCRdb applying MiXCR to the 5' RACE reads. The table has about 320,000 distinct CDR3 sequences, around 4.5% seen once. This clonotype was detected many times. No antigen is known for it. Study-wide results and caveats: High-abundance clonotypes from the bulk population could contaminate FACS-sorted repertoires.

The chain employs TRBV6-1 and TRBJ2-5, with D unclear. The sample in question was PBMCs, obtained 15 days after the yellow fever booster vaccination. The sequence was obtained from a young man who received the YFV17D yellow fever vaccine. CDR3 in amino acids: CASSEGLVRETQYF. The CDR3 DNA follows: TGTGCCAGCAGTGAGGGCCTAGTGCGGGAGACCCAGTACTTC.